Here is one T cell receptor (beta chain) with its context. What it binds is unknown. V gave up 3 bases and J gave up 2 bases; unmatched junction bases: 7. CDR1 is SGHRS, CDR2 YFSETQ, per germline. The CDR3 runs to 16 residues. The RNA input was roughly 0.45 to 1 ug, and it was reverse transcribed with random hexamers. Across 54 Vbeta and 13 Jbeta, immunoSEQ multiplex PCR amplified TCR beta CDR3. TCRdb processed the immunoSEQ multiplex PCR reads anew with MiXCR; each CDR3 protein has one entry. This sample has roughly 200,000 distinct CDR3 sequences, with under 95% found just once. Healthy donors matched for age and sex were used as controls. TEMRA cells were FACS-enriched, with CD8+ and CD4+ T cells isolated negatively. The sample originates from a study of CD8 T cells in Susac syndrome. Study outcomes and limitations: TCR sequencing and HLA analysis covered a relatively small number of individuals.

The receptor comes from a human donor in good health. The chain employs TRBV5-1 and TRBJ2-3; 9 nucleotides agree with TRBD2. Material: CD4+ T cells from PBMCs. CDR3 sequence: CASSYGLAKVTDTQYF. DNA for the CDR3: TGCGCCAGCAGCTACGGACTAGCGAAGGTCACAGATACGCAGTATTTT.